These 27 T cell receptor beta chains were sequenced from one sample in a study of blood T cells in healthy people across ages. Then a second PCR, running about 6 to 12 cycles, was carried out with a sample-barcoded 5' primer and a J-beta primer mix. TCRdb reprocessed the 5' RACE reads with MiXCR, giving one entry per CDR3 protein. This sample has approximately 1.5 million distinct CDR3 sequences, with under 55% found just once. The sequenced sample consisted of blood. The receptors shown here come from a woman between 18 and 29 years old in good health.

The rearrangement joins TRBV27 to TRBJ1-5, with D perhaps TRBD1 (5 bases). The CDR3 has 14 amino acids. Germline V gene sequence: CDR1 MNHEY, CDR2 SMNVEV (reference sequence). V shed 3 bases and J shed 10 bases, with 16 bases lying between them. The CDR3 coding sequence is TGTGCCAGCAGTTTCACAGGAGACTATCTTCCCCAGCATTTT. This translates into CASSFTGDYLPQHF.

This clonotype turned up a few times. V and J are TRBV7-2 and TRBJ1-2, with 9 positions matching TRBD1. This CDR3 spans 15 amino acids. Germline V gives CDR1 SGHTA, CDR2 FQGNSA. Trimming took 6 bases from V and 4 from J; bases not matched to a gene: 9. CDR3 amino acids: CASSSTGGKIYGYTF. The CDR3 region has the DNA TGTGCCAGCAGTTCAACAGGGGGCAAGATCTATGGCTACACCTTC.

The chain is built from TRBV28 and TRBJ2-1, with a possible D match to TRBD2 (5 bases). This CDR3 has 16 amino acids. Trimming stripped 6 bases from V and 5 bases from J, with 20 bases between. The V gene's germline CDR1 is MDHEN and CDR2 SYDVKM. The CDR3 is CASRPSVAKMHNEQFF. The DNA for the CDR3 is TGTGCCAGCAGACCCAGCGTAGCGAAAATGCACAATGAGCAGTTCTTC.

This chain connects TRBV25-1 to TRBJ2-1; 8 nucleotides match TRBD2. Germline CDR1 is MGHDK and CDR2 is SYGVNS. Trimming removed 11 bases from V and 8 bases from J; junction bases left unmatched: 8. This CDR3 is 12 amino acids long. The CDR3 region has the DNA TGTGCCGGCACCGGGGGGGTGGATGAGCAGTTCTTC. This sequence encodes CAGTGGVDEQFF.

CDR3 bases: TGTGCCAAGACAGGGGGGCATTTT. The encoded protein is CAKTGGHF. This chain connects TRBV6-9 to TRBJ1-5; 9 positions agree with TRBD1. The trim removed 10 bases at V and 15 bases at J, leaving 1 base unmatched. The CDR3 consists of 8 residues. CDR1 is MNHGY, CDR2 SVAAGI, per germline.

J is TRBJ1-1 and V is TRBV6-2 or TRBV6-3, with D maybe TRBD1 (5 bases). Per germline, CDR1 MNHEY and CDR2 SVGEGT. The CDR3 sequence is 16 residues long. V lost 0 bases to trimming and J lost 3 bases, with 14 bases between them. The DNA of the CDR3 is TGTGCCAGCAGTTACTCGCGACAGTACATGGACACTGAAGCTTTCTTT. It translates to CASSYSRQYMDTEAFF.

V and J are TRBV6-2 or TRBV6-3 and TRBJ2-5, with 7 bases matching TRBD1. The CDR3 runs 15 residues. V dropped 9 bases and J dropped 11; count of bases not matched to a gene: 21. CDR1 is MNHEY, CDR2 SVGEGT, per germline. CDR3 in DNA: TGTGCCAGTCATCGACAGGGCTTAGTAGACAATGAGCAGTACTTC. Translated: CASHRQGLVDNEQYF.

This clonotype has more than one count but fewer than ten. The chain is built from TRBV7-9 and TRBJ2-3; 7 bases line up with TRBD2. Trimming cost V 1 base and J 3 bases; bases outside gene matches: 7. The CDR3 sequence is 16 residues long. The germline V gene has CDR1 SEHNR and CDR2 FQNEAQ (reference sequence). Written as DNA, the CDR3 is TGTGCCAGCAGCTTAGTTGCGGGAGTTGGAACAGATACGCAGTATTTT. This codes for CASSLVAGVGTDTQYF.

The rearrangement uses TRBV6-2 or TRBV6-3 and TRBJ2-1; D remains unclear. Trimming stripped 8 bases from V and 6 bases from J, with 14 bases between. Germline V gene sequence: CDR1 MNHEY, CDR2 SVGEGT. The CDR3 runs to 13 residues. Here the CDR3 reads CASRLGPVNEQFF. The CDR3 DNA follows: TGTGCCAGCCGACTTGGACCCGTCAATGAGCAGTTCTTC.

The chain has TRBV29-1 and TRBJ2-1; D is possibly TRBD1 (5 bases). V shed 5 bases and J shed 6 bases, with 17 bases lying between them. The germline CDR1 and CDR2 sequences are SQVTM and ANQGSEA. This CDR3 has 14 residues. The CDR3 protein is CSVSGQLEPNEQFF. Here the CDR3 DNA reads TGCAGCGTTTCAGGACAACTTGAACCCAATGAGCAGTTCTTC.

The table lists this clonotype with a few counts. The gene calls are TRBV20-1 and TRBJ2-1; 8 bases match TRBD1. Germline loops: CDR1 DFQATT, CDR2 SNEGSKA (reference sequence). CDR3 length: 18 amino acids. After removal of 3 bases from V and 1 base from J, the junction contained 14 bases not matched to a gene. DNA for the CDR3: TGCAGTGCTAGGTCGGGTCAGGGGGCCCGTCCTTCCTACAATGAGCAGTTCTTC. This encodes CSARSGQGARPSYNEQFF.

This clonotype was counted between two and nine times. The chain couples TRBV6-5 to TRBJ1-2; TRBD1 matches 7 bases. The CDR3 totals 13 residues. The germline V gene encodes CDR1 MNHEY and CDR2 SVGAGI. The V segment lost 6 bases and the J segment 4 bases; nucleotides outside the gene matches: 5. The CDR3 spells CASSRTGSYGYTF. The CDR3 DNA reads TGTGCCAGCAGCCGGACAGGTTCCTATGGCTACACCTTC.

This clonotype came up a few times. This chain joins TRBV7-2 and TRBJ2-1; TRBD2 might be the D (5 bases). Deletions cut 7 bases from V and 0 bases from J, with 16 bases between. The CDR3 is made up of 16 amino acids. Germline CDR1 is SGHTA and CDR2 is FQGNSA. CDR3 sequence reads: CASTLGLLSSYNEQFF. CDR3 DNA sequence: TGTGCCAGCACCCTAGGACTGTTAAGCTCCTACAATGAGCAGTTCTTC.

This chain connects TRBV4-1 to TRBJ2-7, with D hard to call. The end of the DNA aligns better with TRBJ2-5, so the J call may be wrong. This CDR3 is 14 amino acids long. Looked up from germline, CDR1 is MGHRA and CDR2 is YSYEKL. CDR3 residues: CASSQGVPVETQYF. DNA for the CDR3: TGCGCCAGCAGCCAAGGGGTGCCAGTTGAGACCCAGTACTTC.

V gene TRBV25-1 combines with J gene TRBJ1-2; D unclear. The germline V gene has CDR1 MGHDK and CDR2 SYGVNS. Trimming pared 5 bases from V and 6 bases from J, leaving 10 bases between. CDR3 length: 12 residues. The CDR3: CASSRGLDGYTF. The CDR3 DNA reads TGTGCCAGCAGTCGGGGTCTTGATGGCTACACCTTC.

This clonotype was counted a few times. V and J are TRBV12-3 or TRBV12-4 and TRBJ1-2; no reliable D call. This CDR3 is built from 12 residues. V lost 7 bases, J lost 3 bases, and 9 bases lay in between. The DNA of the CDR3 is TGTGCCAGCACCCAGGCCTACTATGGCTACACCTTC. The encoded protein is CASTQAYYGYTF.

The chain couples TRBV20-1 to TRBJ2-5; tentative D call: TRBD2 (5 bases). The CDR3 loop spans 16 amino acids. The germline V gene encodes CDR1 DFQATT and CDR2 SNEGSKA (reference sequence). V was trimmed by 3 bases and J by 2 bases, leaving 19 bases between them. The CDR3 sequence is CSASIPQGRRQETQYF. The CDR3 bases are TGCAGTGCTAGTATCCCCCAAGGCAGGAGGCAAGAGACCCAGTACTTC.

The chain is built from TRBV4-3 and TRBJ2-7, with D perhaps being TRBD1 or TRBD2 (5 bases each). CDR3 size: 15 residues. The V and J ends lost 1 base and 4 bases respectively, with 14 bases between them. CDR1 and CDR2 (germline): LGHNA, YSLEER. CDR3 protein: CASSQGSWGPYEQYF. CDR3 nucleotide sequence: TGCGCCAGCAGCCAAGGAAGTTGGGGACCGTACGAGCAGTACTTC.

This clonotype occurred a few times. The chain uses TRBV9 and TRBJ2-6, with TRBD1 matching over 9 bases. Germline CDR1 is SGDLS and CDR2 is YYNGEE. There are 18 residues in the CDR3. The V segment lost 3 bases and the J segment 2 bases; nucleotides outside the gene matches: 9. DNA for the CDR3: TGTGCCAGCAGCGCGGACAGGGGAAGGTCGGCTGGGGCCAACGTCCTGACTTTC. This gives the protein CASSADRGRSAGANVLTF.

The genes are TRBV2 and TRBJ2-1; TRBD1 is a possible D gene (6 bases). V was shortened by 2 bases and J by 8 bases, with 16 bases between the two germline ends. The CDR3 contains 15 residues. Germline-derived CDR1 and CDR2 are SNHLY and FYNNEI. The CDR3 reads CASSEPGQPKDEQFF. The DNA for the CDR3 is TGTGCCAGCAGTGAACCCGGACAGCCTAAGGATGAGCAGTTCTTC.

J is TRBJ2-6 and V is TRBV14; D gene ambiguous. Germline assignment: CDR1 SGHDN and CDR2 FVKESK. Trimming stripped 5 bases from V and 0 bases from J, with 17 bases between. This CDR3 contains 18 residues. For the CDR3, the DNA is TGTGCCAGCAGCAAGGACGTATTAGGGATCTCTGGGGCCAACGTCCTGACTTTC. This gives the protein CASSKDVLGISGANVLTF.

As to this clonotype: A much larger clone differs from this one at a single base, so this may be a read error. V usage is TRBV29-1 and J usage is TRBJ2-1; perhaps TRBD2 as D (5 bases). CDR1 SQVTM and CDR2 ANQGSEA come from the germline V gene. The CDR3 has 13 amino acids. V was clipped by 7 bases and J by 0 bases, with 10 bases between them. The CDR3 DNA sequence: TGCAGCGCCGTGGGAGCCTCCTACAATGAGCAGTTCTTC. This encodes CSAVGASYNEQFF.

V gene TRBV4-3 combines with J gene TRBJ2-3, with a weak D call TRBD2 (6 bases). This CDR3 has 17 residues. Trimming removed 3 bases from V and 3 bases from J, with 19 bases in between. Germline V gene lookup returns CDR1 LGHNA and CDR2 YSLEER. The CDR3 nucleotides are TGCGCCAGCAGCCAGGACGGGAGAGCGGGTCGAACAGATACGCAGTATTTT. Its protein product is CASSQDGRAGRTDTQYF.

This clonotype was seen a handful of times. The rearrangement joins TRBV29-1 to TRBJ2-2; 9 bases fit TRBD1. CDR1 is SQVTM and CDR2 is ANQGSEA in the germline V gene. The CDR3 has 14 residues. The junction had 4 bases not matched to a gene; V was cut back by 7 bases and J by 1 base. The CDR3 reads CSGRTGVNTGELFF. CDR3 DNA: TGCAGCGGTAGGACAGGGGTGAACACCGGGGAGCTGTTTTTT.

The chain uses TRBV9 and TRBJ2-5, with 9 bases matching TRBD1. With V trimmed by 4 bases and J by 13 bases, 17 bases remained unmatched. The CDR3 totals 15 residues. CDR1 SGDLS and CDR2 YYNGEE come from the germline V gene. The CDR3 nucleotides read TGTGCCAGCAGCCCAAGACCGGGACAGGGAATCAGTCTGTACTTC. Protein sequence: CASSPRPGQGISLYF.

This rearrangement joins TRBV11-2 to TRBJ2-7; TRBD2 matches at 9 bases. The CDR3 loop spans 15 amino acids. V shed 2 bases, J shed 7 bases, and the junction held 9 bases outside the gene matches. Germline CDR1 SGHAT, CDR2 FQNNGV. CDR3 DNA: TGTGCCAGCAGCTTACTCCTAGCGGGGAGGAATGAGCAGTACTTC. Translating gives CASSLLLAGRNEQYF.

The V gene is TRBV20-1, the J gene TRBJ1-4; maybe TRBD1 (5 bases). The CDR3 loop spans 14 amino acids. Germline CDR1 is DFQATT and CDR2 is SNEGSKA (reference sequence). V gave up 6 bases and J gave up 7 bases, with 18 bases separating them. The CDR3 DNA reads as TGCAGTGCCCAAGCCCCGGGGGGAAGTGAAAAACTGTTTTTT. Translated, it gives CSAQAPGGSEKLFF.